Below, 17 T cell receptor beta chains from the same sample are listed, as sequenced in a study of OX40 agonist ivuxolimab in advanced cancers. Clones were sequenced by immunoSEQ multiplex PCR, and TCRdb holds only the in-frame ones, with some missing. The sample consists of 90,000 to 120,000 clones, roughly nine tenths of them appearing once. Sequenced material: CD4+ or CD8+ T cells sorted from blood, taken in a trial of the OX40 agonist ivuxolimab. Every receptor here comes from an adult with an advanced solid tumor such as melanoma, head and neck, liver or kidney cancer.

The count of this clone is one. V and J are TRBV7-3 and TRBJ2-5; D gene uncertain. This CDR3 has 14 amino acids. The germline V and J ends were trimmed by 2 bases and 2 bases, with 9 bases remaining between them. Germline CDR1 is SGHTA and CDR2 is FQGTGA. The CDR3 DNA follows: TGTGCCAGCAGCTTAGGGAACATGCAAGAGACCCAGTACTTC. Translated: CASSLGNMQETQYF.

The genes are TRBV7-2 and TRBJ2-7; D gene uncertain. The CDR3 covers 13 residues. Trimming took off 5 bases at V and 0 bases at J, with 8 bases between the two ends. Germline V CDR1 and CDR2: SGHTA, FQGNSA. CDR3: CASSLPSSYEQYF. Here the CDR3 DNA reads TGTGCCAGCAGCCTCCCCTCCTCCTACGAGCAGTACTTC. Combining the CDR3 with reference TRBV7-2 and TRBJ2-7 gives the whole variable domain GAGVSQSPSNKVTEKGKDVELRCDPISGHTALYWYRQSLGQGLEFLIYFQGNSAPDKSGLPSDRFSAERTGGSVSTLTIQRTQQEDSAVYLCASSLPSSYEQYFGPGTRLTVT.

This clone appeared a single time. The CDR3 sequence: CASSPLDAQNYGYTF. CDR3 nucleotide sequence: TGTGCCAGCAGTCCACTGGATGCACAGAACTATGGCTACACCTTC. The V call is TRBV27, the J call TRBJ1-2; D not certain. The CDR3 runs to 15 residues. Germline V gene data show CDR1 as MNHEY and CDR2 as SMNVEV (reference sequence). V gave up 5 bases and J gave up 2 bases, with 15 bases separating them.

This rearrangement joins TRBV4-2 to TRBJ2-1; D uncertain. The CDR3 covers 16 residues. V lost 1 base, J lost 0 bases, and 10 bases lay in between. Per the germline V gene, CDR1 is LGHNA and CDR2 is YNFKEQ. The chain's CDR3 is CASSQADPSSYNEQFF. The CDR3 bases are TGTGCCAGCAGCCAAGCGGACCCCAGCTCCTACAATGAGCAGTTCTTC.

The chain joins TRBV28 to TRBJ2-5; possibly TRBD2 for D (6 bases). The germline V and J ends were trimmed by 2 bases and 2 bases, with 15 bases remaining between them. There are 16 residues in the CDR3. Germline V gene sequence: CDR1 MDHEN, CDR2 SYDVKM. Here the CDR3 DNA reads TGTGCCAGCAGTTTAAGAGGTGCGGGACTTCAAGAGACCCAGTACTTC. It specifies CASSLRGAGLQETQYF. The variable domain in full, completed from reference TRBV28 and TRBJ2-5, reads DVKVTQSSRYLVKRTGEKVFLECVQDMDHENMFWYRQDPGLGLRLIYFSYDVKMKEKGDIPEGYSVSREKKERFSLILESASTNQTSMYLCASSLRGAGLQETQYFGPGTRLLVL.

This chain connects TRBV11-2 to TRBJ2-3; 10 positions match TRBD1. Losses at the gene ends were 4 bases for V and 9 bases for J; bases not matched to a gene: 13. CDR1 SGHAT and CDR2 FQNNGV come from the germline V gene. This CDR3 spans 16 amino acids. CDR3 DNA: TGTGCCAGCAGCTCCACCCCGGGACAGGGGATGAACACGCAGTATTTT. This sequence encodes CASSSTPGQGMNTQYF.

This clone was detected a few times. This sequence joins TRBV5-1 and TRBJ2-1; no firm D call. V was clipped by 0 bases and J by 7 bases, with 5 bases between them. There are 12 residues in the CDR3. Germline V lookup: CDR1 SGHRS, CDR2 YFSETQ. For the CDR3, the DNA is TGCGCCAGCAGCTTGGTAAGAAATGAGCAGTTCTTC. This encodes CASSLVRNEQFF.

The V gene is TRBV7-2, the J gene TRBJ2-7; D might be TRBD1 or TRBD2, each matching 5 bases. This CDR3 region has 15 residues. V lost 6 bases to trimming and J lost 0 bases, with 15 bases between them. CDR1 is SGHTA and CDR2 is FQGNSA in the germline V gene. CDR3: CASSLGDGGSYEQYF. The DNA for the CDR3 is TGTGCCAGCAGTCTAGGGGACGGAGGCTCCTACGAGCAGTACTTC.

Here the CDR3 reads CASSQQDSLRPDTQYF. The DNA of the CDR3 is TGCGCCAGCAGTCAACAGGACTCTCTCCGGCCGGATACGCAGTATTTT. The chain links TRBV23-1 to TRBJ2-3; TRBD2 is a possible D gene (5 bases). TRBV23-1 is designated an ORF whose function remains uncertain. Trimming removed 2 bases from V and 6 bases from J, with 18 bases in between. The CDR3 is 16 amino acids.

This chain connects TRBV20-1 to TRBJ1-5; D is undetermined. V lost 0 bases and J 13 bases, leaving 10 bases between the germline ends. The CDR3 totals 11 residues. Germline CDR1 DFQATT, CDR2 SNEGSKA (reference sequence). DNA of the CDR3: TGCAGTGCTAGAGATTTTCCCCAACAGCATTTT. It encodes CSARDFPQQHF.

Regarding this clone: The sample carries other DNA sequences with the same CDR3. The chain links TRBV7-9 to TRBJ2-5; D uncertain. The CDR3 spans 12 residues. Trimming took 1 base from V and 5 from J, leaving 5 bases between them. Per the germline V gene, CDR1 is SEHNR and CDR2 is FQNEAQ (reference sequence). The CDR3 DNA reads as TGTGCCAGCAGCTTAGTTGCGGAGACCCAGTACTTC. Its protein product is CASSLVAETQYF.

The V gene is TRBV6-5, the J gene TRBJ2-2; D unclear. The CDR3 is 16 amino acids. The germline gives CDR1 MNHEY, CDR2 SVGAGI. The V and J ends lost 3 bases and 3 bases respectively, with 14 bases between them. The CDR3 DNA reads TGTGCCAGCAGTTATTTGCCCCCCCCGGACACCGGGGAGCTGTTTTTT. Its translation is CASSYLPPPDTGELFF.

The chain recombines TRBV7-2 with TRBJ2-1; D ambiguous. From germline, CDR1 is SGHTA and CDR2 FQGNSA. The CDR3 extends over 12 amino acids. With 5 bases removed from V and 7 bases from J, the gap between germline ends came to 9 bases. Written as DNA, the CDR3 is TGTGCCAGCAGCGACATTCTAAATGAGCAGTTCTTC. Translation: CASSDILNEQFF.

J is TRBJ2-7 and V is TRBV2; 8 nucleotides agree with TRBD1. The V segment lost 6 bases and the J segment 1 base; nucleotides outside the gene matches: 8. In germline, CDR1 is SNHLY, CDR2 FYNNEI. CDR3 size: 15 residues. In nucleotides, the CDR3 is TGTGCCAGCAGCTTGGACAGGGAGGTTTCCTACGAGCAGTACTTC. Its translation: CASSLDREVSYEQYF. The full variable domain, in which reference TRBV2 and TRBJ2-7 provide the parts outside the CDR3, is EPEVTQTPSHQVTQMGQEVILRCVPISNHLYFYWYRQILGQKVEFLVSFYNNEISEKSEIFDDQFSVERPDGSNFTLKIRSTKLEDSAMYFCASSLDREVSYEQYFGPGTRLTVT.

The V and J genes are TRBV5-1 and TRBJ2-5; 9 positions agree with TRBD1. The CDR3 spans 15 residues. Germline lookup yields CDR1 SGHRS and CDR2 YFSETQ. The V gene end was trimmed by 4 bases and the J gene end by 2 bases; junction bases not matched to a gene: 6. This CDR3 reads CASSRGTGRQETQYF. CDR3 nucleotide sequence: TGCGCCAGCAGCCGCGGGACAGGGCGGCAAGAGACCCAGTACTTC.

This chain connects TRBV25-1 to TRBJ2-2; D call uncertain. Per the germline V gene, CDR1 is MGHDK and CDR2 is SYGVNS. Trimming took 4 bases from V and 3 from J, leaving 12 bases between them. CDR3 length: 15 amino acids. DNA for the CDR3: TGTGCCAGCAGTGGATTGGACGTGGACACCGGGGAGCTGTTTTTT. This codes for CASSGLDVDTGELFF.

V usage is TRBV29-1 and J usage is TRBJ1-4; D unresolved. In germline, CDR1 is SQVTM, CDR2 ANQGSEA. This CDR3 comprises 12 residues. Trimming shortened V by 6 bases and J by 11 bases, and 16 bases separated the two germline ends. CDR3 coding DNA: TGCAGCGTACGATCGGGGAAAGGGAAACTGTTTTTT. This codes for CSVRSGKGKLFF.